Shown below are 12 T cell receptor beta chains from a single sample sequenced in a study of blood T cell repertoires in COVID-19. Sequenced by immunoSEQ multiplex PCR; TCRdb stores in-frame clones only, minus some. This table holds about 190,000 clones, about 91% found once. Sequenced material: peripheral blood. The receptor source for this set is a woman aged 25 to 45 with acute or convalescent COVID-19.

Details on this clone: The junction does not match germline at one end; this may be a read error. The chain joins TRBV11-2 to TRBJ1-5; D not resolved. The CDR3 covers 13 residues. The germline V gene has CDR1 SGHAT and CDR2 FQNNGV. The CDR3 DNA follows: TGTGCCAGCAGCTTTTTTAGCGATCAGCCCCAGCATTTT. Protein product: CASSFFSDQPQHF.

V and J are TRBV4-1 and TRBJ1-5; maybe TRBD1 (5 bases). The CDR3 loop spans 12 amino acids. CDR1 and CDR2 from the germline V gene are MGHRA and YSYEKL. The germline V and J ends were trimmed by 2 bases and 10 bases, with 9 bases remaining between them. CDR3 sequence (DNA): TGCGCCAGCAGCCAAATAACAGGTCCCCAGCATTTT. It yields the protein CASSQITGPQHF.

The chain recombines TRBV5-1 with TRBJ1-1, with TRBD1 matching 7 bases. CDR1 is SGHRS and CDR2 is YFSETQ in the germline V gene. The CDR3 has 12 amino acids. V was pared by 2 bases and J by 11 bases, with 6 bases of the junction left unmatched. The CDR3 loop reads CASSFEGAGAFF. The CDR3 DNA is TGCGCCAGCAGCTTCGAGGGGGCGGGCGCTTTCTTT.

The CDR3 loop is CAISASGRTDTQYF. The CDR3 DNA sequence: TGTGCCATCAGTGCTAGCGGACGCACAGATACGCAGTATTTT. V usage is TRBV10-3 and J usage is TRBJ2-3, with 7 bases aligning to TRBD2. V lost 4 bases and J lost 1; bases outside the gene matches: 2. Germline CDR1 and CDR2: ENHRY and SYGVKD. This CDR3 comprises 14 residues.

In DNA form, the CDR3 reads TGTGCCAGCACCCCAACGGGGGGTCCGGCTAGCTACGAGCAGTACTTC. This gives the protein CASTPTGGPASYEQYF. The gene calls are TRBV9 and TRBJ2-7; 7 nucleotides align to TRBD2. The CDR3 totals 16 residues. V lost 6 bases, J lost 3 bases, and 15 bases stayed unmatched. Germline loops: CDR1 SGDLS, CDR2 YYNGEE.

In DNA form, the CDR3 reads TGTGCCAGCGAGGGAGGGCCCTTCTACGAGCAGTACTTC. It encodes CASEGGPFYEQYF. The chain combines TRBV6-6 with TRBJ2-7; 7 bases line up with TRBD2. The CDR3 runs to 13 residues. Unmatched junction bases numbered 7, after V lost 8 bases and J lost 3 bases. Germline values: CDR1 MNHNY, CDR2 SVGAGI (reference sequence).

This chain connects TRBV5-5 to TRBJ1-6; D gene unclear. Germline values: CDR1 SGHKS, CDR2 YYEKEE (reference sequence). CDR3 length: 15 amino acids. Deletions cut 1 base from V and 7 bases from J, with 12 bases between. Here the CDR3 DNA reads TGTGCCAGCAGCTTGCTCGGTACCCAAAATTCACCCCTCCACTTT. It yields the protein CASSLLGTQNSPLHF.

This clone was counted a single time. The CDR3 region has the DNA TGTGCCAGCAGCTCGCAGACTGCGCAGGGCGAGCAGTACTTC. Its protein is CASSSQTAQGEQYF. The rearrangement joins TRBV9 to TRBJ2-7, with D maybe TRBD1 (5 bases). The CDR3 covers 14 residues. Germline V gene sequence: CDR1 SGDLS, CDR2 YYNGEE. V lost 4 bases to trimming and J lost 6 bases, with 17 bases between them.

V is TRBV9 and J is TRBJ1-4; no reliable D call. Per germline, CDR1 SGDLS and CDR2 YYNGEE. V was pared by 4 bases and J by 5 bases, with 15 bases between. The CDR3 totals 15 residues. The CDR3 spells CASSPGTDANEKLFF. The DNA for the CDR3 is TGTGCCAGCAGCCCGGGTACGGATGCAAATGAAAAACTGTTTTTT.

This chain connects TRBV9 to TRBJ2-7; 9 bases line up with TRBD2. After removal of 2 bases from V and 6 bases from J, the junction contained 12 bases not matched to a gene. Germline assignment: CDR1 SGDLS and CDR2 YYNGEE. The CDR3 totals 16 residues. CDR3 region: CASSVTSGTSFGEQYF. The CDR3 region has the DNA TGTGCCAGCAGCGTTACGTCCGGGACTAGCTTTGGCGAGCAGTACTTC.

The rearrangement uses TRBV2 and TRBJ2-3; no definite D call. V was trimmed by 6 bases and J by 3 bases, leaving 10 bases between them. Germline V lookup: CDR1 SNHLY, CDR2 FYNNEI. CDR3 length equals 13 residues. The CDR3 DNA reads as TGTGCCAGCAGACGGTTTTCGACAGATACGCAGTATTTT. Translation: CASRRFSTDTQYF.

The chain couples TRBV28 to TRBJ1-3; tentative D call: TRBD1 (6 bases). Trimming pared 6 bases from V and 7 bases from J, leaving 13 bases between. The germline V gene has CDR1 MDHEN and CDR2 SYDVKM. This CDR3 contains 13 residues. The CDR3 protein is CASRRQAGNTIYF. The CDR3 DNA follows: TGTGCCAGCAGGAGACAGGCCGGGAACACCATATATTTT.